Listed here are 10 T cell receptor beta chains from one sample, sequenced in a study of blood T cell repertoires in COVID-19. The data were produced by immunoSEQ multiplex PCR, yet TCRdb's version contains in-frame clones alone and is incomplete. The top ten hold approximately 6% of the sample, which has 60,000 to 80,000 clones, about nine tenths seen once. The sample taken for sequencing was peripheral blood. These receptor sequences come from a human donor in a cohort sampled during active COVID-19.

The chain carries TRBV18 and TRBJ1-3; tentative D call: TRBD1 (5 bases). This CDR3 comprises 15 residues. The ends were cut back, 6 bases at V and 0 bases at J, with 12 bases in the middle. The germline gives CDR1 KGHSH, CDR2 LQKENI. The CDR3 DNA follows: TGTGCCAGCTCGACAGAAAGGACCTCTGGAAACACCATATATTTT. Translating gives CASSTERTSGNTIYF.

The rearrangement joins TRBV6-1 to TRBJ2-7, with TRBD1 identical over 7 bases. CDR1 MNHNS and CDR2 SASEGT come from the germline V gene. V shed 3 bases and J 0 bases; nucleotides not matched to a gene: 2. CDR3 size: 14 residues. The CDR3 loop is CASSEGDSSYEQYF. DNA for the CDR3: TGTGCCAGCAGTGAGGGGGACAGCTCCTACGAGCAGTACTTC.

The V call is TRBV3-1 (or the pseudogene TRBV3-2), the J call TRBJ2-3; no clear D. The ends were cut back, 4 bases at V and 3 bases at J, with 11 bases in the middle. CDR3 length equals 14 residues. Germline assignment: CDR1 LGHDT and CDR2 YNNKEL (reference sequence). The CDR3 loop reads CASSLFLTTDTQYF. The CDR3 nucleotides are TGTGCCAGCAGCCTGTTCCTGACAACAGATACGCAGTATTTT.

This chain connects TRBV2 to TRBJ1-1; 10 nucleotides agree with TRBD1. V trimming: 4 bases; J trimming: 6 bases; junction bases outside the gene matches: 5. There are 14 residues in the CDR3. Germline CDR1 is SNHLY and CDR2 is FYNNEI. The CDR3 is CASSGRDRGSEAFF. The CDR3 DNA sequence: TGTGCCAGCAGTGGCCGGGACAGGGGTTCTGAAGCTTTCTTT.

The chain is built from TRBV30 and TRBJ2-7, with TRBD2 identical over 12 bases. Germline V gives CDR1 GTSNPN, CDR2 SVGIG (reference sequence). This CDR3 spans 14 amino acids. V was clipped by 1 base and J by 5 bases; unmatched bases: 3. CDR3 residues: CAWSGLAGANEQYF. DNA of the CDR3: TGTGCCTGGAGTGGACTAGCGGGAGCCAACGAGCAGTACTTC.

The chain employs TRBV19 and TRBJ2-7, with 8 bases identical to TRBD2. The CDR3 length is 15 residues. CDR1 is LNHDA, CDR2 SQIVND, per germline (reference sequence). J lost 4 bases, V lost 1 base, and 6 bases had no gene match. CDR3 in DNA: TGTGCCAGTAGTATAGGAGCGGGAGTTCGGTACGAGCAGTACTTC. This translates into CASSIGAGVRYEQYF.

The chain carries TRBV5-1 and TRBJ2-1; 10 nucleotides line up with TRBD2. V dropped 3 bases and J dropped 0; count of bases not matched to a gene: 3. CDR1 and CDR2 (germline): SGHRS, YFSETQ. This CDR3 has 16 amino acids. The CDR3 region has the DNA TGCGCCAGCAGCTCCTTAGCGGGAGGCTCCTACAATGAGCAGTTCTTC. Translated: CASSSLAGGSYNEQFF.

CDR3 amino acids: CASSGDSTYEQYF. CDR3 nucleotide sequence: TGTGCCAGCAGCGGGGACAGCACATACGAGCAGTACTTC. The chain joins TRBV11-2 to TRBJ2-7; 7 bases align to TRBD1. The V gene's germline CDR1 is SGHAT and CDR2 FQNNGV. After removal of 5 bases from V and 4 bases from J, the junction contained 5 bases not matched to a gene. The CDR3 spans 13 residues.

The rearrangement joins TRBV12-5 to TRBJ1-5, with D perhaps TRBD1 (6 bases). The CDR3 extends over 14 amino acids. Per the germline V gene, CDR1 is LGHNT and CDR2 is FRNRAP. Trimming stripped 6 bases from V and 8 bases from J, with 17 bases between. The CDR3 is CASGFGRGEKPQHF. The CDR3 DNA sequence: TGTGCTAGTGGCTTTGGGAGGGGGGAAAAGCCCCAGCATTTT.

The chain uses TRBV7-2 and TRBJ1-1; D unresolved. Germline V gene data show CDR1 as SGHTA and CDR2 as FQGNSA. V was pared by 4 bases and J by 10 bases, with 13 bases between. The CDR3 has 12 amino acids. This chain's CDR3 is CASSSLPSGAFF. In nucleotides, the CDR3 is TGTGCCAGCAGCTCTCTGCCCTCGGGAGCTTTCTTT.